This T cell receptor (beta chain) is drawn from a study of shared clonotypes between healthy human individuals. In the case of this clone: Antigen specificity is unknown.

Nashville, Tennessee was home to all donors, each a Caucasian adult. Germline V gene sequence: CDR1 SGHNT, CDR2 YYREEE (reference sequence). The V and J ends lost 4 bases and 0 bases, in that order; junction bases with no gene match: 3. The CDR3 length is 15 residues. Broader study findings: Clonotype sharing among the donors was expected to vary with sequencing depth.

Profiled with immunoSEQ multiplex PCR; TCRdb holds only in-frame clones, not every one. The table records approximately 740,000 clones, about 74% of them present only once. Input material: memory CD4+ T cells sorted from blood. Subset reported: CD45RA-negative fraction. The receptor was isolated from a woman aged 25 to 39 in good health. The chain combines TRBV5-4 with TRBJ2-7, with 11 bases identical to TRBD2. The CDR3 sequence: CASSEGLADSYEQYF. The DNA of the CDR3 is TGTGCCAGCAGCGAGGGACTAGCGGACTCCTACGAGCAGTACTTC.